What follows are 9 T cell receptor beta chains derived from one specimen sequenced in a study of persistence of HIV-infected CD4 T cells (dated by TCRdb to the early 2020s). The immunoSEQ hsTCRB assay version 4 in survey mode was used to sequence TCRbeta repertoires from genomic DNA. The clones in this table, taken by TCRdb from immuneACCESS, are in-frame only. Not every clone is retained; where verified, under half of the shortfall comes from an unresolved V gene, and the cause of the rest is unknown. The sample includes more than 35,000 clones, with approximately 88% observed a single time. Under 1.5% of the sample is taken by the ten largest. Per the publication, the treatment or condition label means: suppressive antiretroviral therapy. Cells were stimulated with anti-CD3/anti-CD28 magnetic beads as a nonspecific positive control representing the CD4+ T cell repertoire. Responding CD4+ T cells were sorted on the basis of upregulation of both CD40 ligand and CD69.

The antigens these receptors bind are not known. The input for sequencing was CD4+ T cells sorted from PBMCs after roughly 18-hour stimulation, taken from a patient who received antiretroviral therapy. The cell subset or site label corresponds to: CD40L+CD69+ CD4 T cells responding to anti-CD3/anti-CD28 beads, representing the overall repertoire. These receptors were taken from an adult man with HIV who was CMV-seropositive.

The rearrangement links TRBV6-2 or TRBV6-3 to TRBJ1-2; the D gene is possibly TRBD1 (6 bases). Trimming took 5 bases from V and 7 from J, leaving 20 bases between them. The CDR3 spans 15 residues. Germline loops: CDR1 MNHEY, CDR2 SVGEGT. The CDR3 DNA sequence: TGTGCCAGCAGTCAAATCCAGGGGTTAAAGGCTGGCTACACCTTC. This gives the protein CASSQIQGLKAGYTF.

The genes are TRBV6-5 and TRBJ1-1, with a tentative D call TRBD1 (6 bases). The V end lost 6 bases, the J end lost 0 bases, and 8 bases lay between the germline ends. This CDR3 contains 13 residues. Germline loops: CDR1 MNHEY, CDR2 SVGAGI. The CDR3 region is CASRGQLNTEAFF. The CDR3 DNA reads as TGTGCCAGCAGAGGACAGTTGAACACTGAAGCTTTCTTT.

This chain connects TRBV7-3 to TRBJ2-5, with 7 nucleotides matching TRBD2. With 1 base clipped from V and 5 bases from J, the junction kept 4 bases outside the gene matches. The CDR3 consists of 14 residues. CDR1 and CDR2 (germline): SGHTA, FQGTGA. The CDR3 DNA reads TGTGCCAGCAGCTTAAGCGGGGGAAGTGAGACCCAGTACTTC. It encodes CASSLSGGSETQYF.

The chain carries TRBV30 and TRBJ1-1; weak D call: TRBD1 (5 bases). Trimming cost V 0 bases and J 5 bases, with 10 bases left between them. Germline V gene sequence: CDR1 GTSNPN, CDR2 SVGIG (reference sequence). The CDR3 runs to 13 residues. The CDR3 sequence is CAWSVRGDTEAFF. CDR3 DNA sequence: TGTGCCTGGAGTGTACGAGGGGATACTGAAGCTTTCTTT.

This clone was picked up a small number of times. The gene calls are TRBV19 and TRBJ2-6; D is unresolved. Germline V CDR1 and CDR2: LNHDA, SQIVND (reference sequence). The CDR3 is 18 amino acids. V was clipped by 2 bases and J by 0 bases, with 14 bases between them. In DNA, the CDR3 is TGTGCCAGTAGTATAAAGCCAATCGCCGACTCTGGGGCCAACGTCCTGACTTTC. It codes for CASSIKPIADSGANVLTF.

A single count supports this clone. The V gene is TRBV5-1, the J gene TRBJ2-7; 8 bases align to TRBD1. CDR1 and CDR2 from the germline V gene are SGHRS and YFSETQ. CDR3 length: 15 amino acids. Trimming cost V 1 base and J 0 bases; bases outside gene matches: 3. The chain's CDR3 is CASSLSTGGSYEQYF. The CDR3 DNA reads TGCGCCAGCAGCTTGTCCACAGGGGGCTCCTACGAGCAGTACTTC.

CDR3 DNA: TGTGCCTGGAGGGAAGCGGGAGGGAGCACCGGGGAGCTGTTTTTT. Encoded protein: CAWREAGGSTGELFF. The chain links TRBV30 to TRBJ2-2, with 10 bases fitting TRBD2. The CDR3 loop spans 15 amino acids. Germline CDR1 and CDR2: GTSNPN and SVGIG (reference sequence). J lost 4 bases, V lost 3 bases, and 5 bases had no gene match.

In its sample, this clone was seen a few times. V usage is TRBV25-1 and J usage is TRBJ2-3, with D possibly TRBD2 on 6 matching bases. This CDR3 spans 14 amino acids. Germline V gives CDR1 MGHDK, CDR2 SYGVNS. Trimming removed 4 bases from V and 10 bases from J, with 18 bases in between. Here the CDR3 reads CASSAPGLPAAQYF. CDR3 DNA: TGTGCCAGCAGTGCACCGGGACTGCCGGCAGCGCAGTATTTT.

This clone was recorded only once. This chain links TRBV21-1 with TRBJ2-7; the table's TRBD1 call for D was not verified on the DNA. TRBV21-1 is reported as a pseudogene. This CDR3 comprises 15 residues. CDR3 bases: TGTGCCAGCAGCAAAGCCTGGGACAGGTGCTACGAGCAGTACTTC. It encodes CASSKAWDRCYEQYF.